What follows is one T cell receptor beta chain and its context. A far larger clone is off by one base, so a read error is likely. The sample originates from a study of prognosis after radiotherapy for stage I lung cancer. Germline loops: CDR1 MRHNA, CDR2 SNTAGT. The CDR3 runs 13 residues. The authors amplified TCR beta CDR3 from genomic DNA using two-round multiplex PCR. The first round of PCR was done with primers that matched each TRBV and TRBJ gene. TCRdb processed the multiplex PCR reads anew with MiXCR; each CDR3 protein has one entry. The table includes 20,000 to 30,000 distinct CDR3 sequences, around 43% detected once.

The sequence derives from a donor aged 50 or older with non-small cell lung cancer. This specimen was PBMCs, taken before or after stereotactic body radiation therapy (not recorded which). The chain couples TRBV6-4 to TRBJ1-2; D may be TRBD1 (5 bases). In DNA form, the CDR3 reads TGTGCCAGCAGGGAAGGGACGTACTATGGCTGCACCTTC. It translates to CASREGTYYGCTF.